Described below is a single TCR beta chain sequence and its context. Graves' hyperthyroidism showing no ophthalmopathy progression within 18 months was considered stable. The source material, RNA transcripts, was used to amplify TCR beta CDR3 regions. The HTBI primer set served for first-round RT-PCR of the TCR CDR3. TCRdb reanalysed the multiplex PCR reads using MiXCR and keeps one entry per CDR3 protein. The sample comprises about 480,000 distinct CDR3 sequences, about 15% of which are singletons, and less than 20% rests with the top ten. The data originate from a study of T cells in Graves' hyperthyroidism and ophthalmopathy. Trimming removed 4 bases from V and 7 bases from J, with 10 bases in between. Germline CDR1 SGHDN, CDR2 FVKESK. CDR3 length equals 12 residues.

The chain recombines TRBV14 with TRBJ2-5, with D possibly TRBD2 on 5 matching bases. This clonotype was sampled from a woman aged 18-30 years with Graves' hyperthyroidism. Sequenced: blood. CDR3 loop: CASSRVGATQYF. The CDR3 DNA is TGTGCCAGCAGCCGAGTGGGAGCGACCCAGTACTTC.